The 23 T cell receptor beta chains in this list originate from one sample, sequenced in a study of blood T cells in healthy people across ages. Sample-barcoded 5' priming and a J-beta primer mix drove a second PCR of roughly 7 to 11 cycles. MiXCR was run by TCRdb on the 5' RACE reads, yielding one entry per CDR3 protein. The table lists about 800,000 distinct CDR3 sequences, roughly 25% of them singletons, with under 4.5% in the top ten. The same data also went into a second study, on T cells of mothers and their children.

The sample taken for sequencing was blood. These receptors all come from a boy aged 5-17 years in good health.

V gene TRBV29-1 combines with J gene TRBJ2-1, with 7 bases lining up with TRBD2. Germline V gives CDR1 SQVTM, CDR2 ANQGSEA. CDR3 length: 13 amino acids. Trimming took 7 bases from V and 7 from J; bases not matched to a gene: 10. The chain's CDR3 is CSASGYLGNEQFF. CDR3 sequence (DNA): TGCAGCGCTAGCGGCTACCTGGGGAATGAGCAGTTCTTC.

V and J are TRBV20-1 and TRBJ2-5; D possibly corresponds to TRBD1 (5 bases). Per germline, CDR1 DFQATT and CDR2 SNEGSKA (reference sequence). The CDR3 extends over 14 amino acids. The germline V and J ends were trimmed by 5 bases and 2 bases, with 15 bases remaining between them. In DNA, the CDR3 is TGCAGTGCTCCCCCAGGGAACCTACAAGAGACCCAGTACTTC. This sequence encodes CSAPPGNLQETQYF.

The genes are TRBV7-9 and TRBJ2-1, with D possibly TRBD2 on 6 matching bases. Trimming removed 4 bases from V and 3 bases from J, with 19 bases in between. The CDR3 covers 17 residues. Germline V gene sequence: CDR1 SEHNR, CDR2 FQNEAQ (reference sequence). The CDR3 DNA follows: TGTGCCAGCAGCTCTCCGGGGGACCCAACGTTCTACAATGAGCAGTTCTTC. It codes for CASSSPGDPTFYNEQFF.

The chain couples TRBV5-1 to TRBJ2-5; D is possibly TRBD1 (5 bases). The germline gives CDR1 SGHRS, CDR2 YFSETQ. V was shortened by 0 bases and J by 5 bases, with 14 bases between the two germline ends. The CDR3 runs to 15 residues. For the CDR3, the DNA is TGCGCCAGCAGCTTGGACCAGGGTTTAGGGGAGACCCAGTACTTC. Its translation is CASSLDQGLGETQYF.

The chain has TRBV29-1 and TRBJ1-2; D is uncertain. The V end lost 6 bases, the J end lost 4 bases, and 6 bases lay between the germline ends. CDR3 size: 10 residues. Per the germline V gene, CDR1 is SQVTM and CDR2 is ANQGSEA. The CDR3 DNA reads as TGCAGCGTAGGCGTCTATGGCTACACCTTC. It yields the protein CSVGVYGYTF.

The gene calls are TRBV20-1 and TRBJ1-2; D call uncertain. V lost 2 bases and J 4 bases, leaving 11 bases between the germline ends. This CDR3 is 13 amino acids long. Germline-derived CDR1 and CDR2 are DFQATT and SNEGSKA (reference sequence). The DNA for the CDR3 is TGCAGTGCTAGACTGACCGGAACCTATGGCTACACCTTC. Its translation: CSARLTGTYGYTF.

The table lists this clonotype with a few counts. This sequence joins TRBV4-2 and TRBJ2-5, with 10 nucleotides matching TRBD2. The end of the DNA fits TRBJ2-1 better, so the J call may be wrong. The V gene's germline CDR1 is LGHNA and CDR2 YNFKEQ. This CDR3 comprises 17 residues. The CDR3 spells CASSQVSGTSVSNEQFF. CDR3 DNA sequence: TGTGCCAGCAGCCAAGTTTCCGGGACTAGCGTTAGCAATGAGCAGTTCTTC.

The chain combines TRBV27 with TRBJ1-2; D possibly corresponds to TRBD1 (6 bases). The germline V gene has CDR1 MNHEY and CDR2 SMNVEV (reference sequence). The CDR3 totals 12 residues. The V end was cut by 6 bases, the J end by 6 bases, with 11 bases between. CDR3 in amino acids: CASSNRANGYTF. CDR3 DNA: TGTGCCAGCAGCAACAGGGCCAATGGCTACACCTTC.

The chain combines TRBV6-6 with TRBJ2-7; 9 nucleotides line up with TRBD1. V gave up 6 bases and J gave up 1 base; unmatched junction bases: 7. Germline V gives CDR1 MNHNY, CDR2 SVGAGI (reference sequence). The CDR3 runs 15 residues. The CDR3 nucleotides read TGTGCCAGCAGAGCTGGGACAGGGAATTCCTACGAGCAGTACTTC. Protein product: CASRAGTGNSYEQYF.

The J gene is TRBJ2-4, the V gene TRBV7-6; 7 nucleotides match TRBD2. The CDR3 contains 13 residues. The V gene's germline CDR1 is SGHVS and CDR2 FNYEAQ. The junction had 3 bases not matched to a gene; V was cut back by 3 bases and J by 7 bases. For the CDR3, the DNA is TGTGCCAGCAGCTTGGGGGGGATTAACATTCAGTACTTC. Its protein product is CASSLGGINIQYF.

The chain is built from TRBV5-1 and TRBJ1-1; D gene unclear. Trimming removed 0 bases at V and 6 bases at J, with 9 bases between. The CDR3 is 13 residues long. Germline lookup yields CDR1 SGHRS and CDR2 YFSETQ. CDR3 DNA sequence: TGCGCCAGCAGCTTGGTGCGGGGATCTGAAGCTTTCTTT. Translation: CASSLVRGSEAFF.

This clonotype was counted a few times. The chain combines TRBV20-1 with TRBJ2-5; no reliable D call. The J call may be faulty, since TRBJ2-1 better matches the DNA end. Germline values: CDR1 DFQATT, CDR2 SNEGSKA (reference sequence). The CDR3 is 14 amino acids. The CDR3 DNA sequence: TGCAGTGCTAGAAGGTTAGTCCTGGGCGATGAGCAGTTCTTC. Translating it yields CSARRLVLGDEQFF.

This clonotype was recorded a few times. This chain uses TRBV3-1 with TRBJ1-1, with unresolved D. The V gene's germline CDR1 is LGHDT and CDR2 YNNKEL (reference sequence). There are 13 residues in the CDR3. V was clipped by 5 bases and J by 5 bases, with 12 bases between them. The DNA of the CDR3 is TGTGCCAGCAGCTACAGAGCGGGGACTGAAGCTTTCTTT. It codes for CASSYRAGTEAFF.

CDR3 region: CASSRGQGVRTNEKLFF. The CDR3 DNA reads as TGCGCCAGCAGCCGGGGCCAGGGTGTGCGAACTAATGAAAAACTGTTTTTT. The chain is built from TRBV4-3 and TRBJ1-4; D might be TRBD1 (5 bases). With 4 bases removed from V and 1 base from J, the gap between germline ends came to 16 bases. The CDR3 has 17 residues. CDR1 is LGHNA and CDR2 is YSLEER in the germline V gene.

V usage is TRBV7-2 and J usage is TRBJ2-3; 10 bases are a match to TRBD1. The junction had 7 bases not matched to a gene; V was cut back by 5 bases and J by 2 bases. CDR1 is SGHTA and CDR2 is FQGNSA in the germline V gene. The CDR3 has 16 residues. In DNA, the CDR3 is TGTGCCAGCAGCCGCAAGACAGGGGGCGACACAGATACGCAGTATTTT. Translated: CASSRKTGGDTDTQYF.

This clonotype was recorded a few times. The rearrangement uses TRBV5-1 and TRBJ2-5, with 7 bases fitting TRBD2. Germline V CDR1 and CDR2: SGHRS, YFSETQ. The J segment lost 2 bases and the V segment lost 0 bases, leaving 7 bases of the junction unmatched. CDR3 length: 16 amino acids. CDR3 sequence reads: CASSLVSVGGQETQYF. In nucleotides, the CDR3 is TGCGCCAGCAGCTTGGTGTCGGTCGGGGGGCAAGAGACCCAGTACTTC.

This clonotype came up a few times. The rearrangement uses TRBV11-2 and TRBJ2-1; D is uncertain. The CDR3 consists of 18 residues. Germline V gene lookup returns CDR1 SGHAT and CDR2 FQNNGV. V dropped 5 bases and J dropped 0 bases, with 20 bases sitting between them. The CDR3 here is CASSALRARLSSYNEQFF. CDR3 DNA sequence: TGTGCCAGCAGCGCCCTTCGGGCGCGTCTAAGCTCCTACAATGAGCAGTTCTTC. The variable domain in full, completed from reference TRBV11-2 and TRBJ2-1, reads EAGVAQSPRYKIIEKRQSVAFWCNPISGHATLYWYQQILGQGPKLLIQFQNNGVVDDSQLPKDRFSAERLKGVDSTLKIQPAKLEDSAVYLCASSALRARLSSYNEQFFGPGTRLTVL.

This clonotype has more than one count but fewer than ten. The chain has TRBV29-1 and TRBJ2-5; tentative D call: TRBD2 (6 bases). The length of the CDR3 is 13 residues. Germline CDR1 is SQVTM and CDR2 is ANQGSEA. Trimming removed 4 bases from V and 1 base from J, with 10 bases in between. The CDR3 bases are TGCAGCGTTGTGCAGGGACTCCAAGAGACCCAGTACTTC. It yields the protein CSVVQGLQETQYF.

This clonotype was detected a few times. The chain employs TRBV28 and TRBJ2-7; 7 bases line up with TRBD2. The ends lost 7 bases at V and 3 bases at J; junction bases unmatched: 12. This CDR3 spans 15 amino acids. Germline CDR1 is MDHEN and CDR2 is SYDVKM. CDR3 sequence reads: CASTPGLELVYEQYF. The CDR3 DNA reads TGTGCCAGCACCCCCGGACTAGAATTAGTCTACGAGCAGTACTTC.

This clonotype appeared a few times. The chain couples TRBV20-1 to TRBJ2-2, with TRBD1 matching 7 bases. Germline V gene sequence: CDR1 DFQATT, CDR2 SNEGSKA (reference sequence). J gave up 8 bases and V 5 bases, and 2 bases lay outside the gene matches. CDR3 length equals 11 residues. Written as DNA, the CDR3 is TGCAGTGCTGGCAGGGGGGGGGAGCTGTTTTTT. Translation: CSAGRGGELFF.

The chain joins TRBV7-9 to TRBJ2-1; D is unresolved. V was shortened by 5 bases and J by 4 bases, with 21 bases between the two germline ends. The CDR3 is 17 residues long. Germline CDR1 and CDR2: SEHNR and FQNEAQ (reference sequence). The CDR3 loop reads CASSNSVRRHAYNEQFF. The CDR3 DNA sequence: TGTGCCAGCAGCAACAGTGTTAGGCGGCACGCTTACAATGAGCAGTTCTTC.

The chain uses TRBV2 and TRBJ1-1; 12 nucleotides agree with TRBD1. The CDR3 length is 12 residues. Unmatched junction bases numbered 3, after V lost 11 bases and J lost 5 bases. Germline assignment: CDR1 SNHLY and CDR2 FYNNEI. The CDR3 nucleotides are TGTGCCTGGGGACAGGGGGCAACTGAAGCTTTCTTT. This sequence encodes CAWGQGATEAFF.

The chain combines TRBV12-3 or TRBV12-4 with TRBJ2-7, with D perhaps TRBD1 (6 bases). This CDR3 region has 14 residues. V shed 6 bases and J shed 4 bases, with 16 bases lying between them. The CDR3 DNA follows: TGTGCCAGCAGCTTCAGTACACAGGGATACGAGCAGTACTTC. This translates into CASSFSTQGYEQYF.